One and the same sample provided the 8 T cell receptor beta chains below, sequenced in a study of cytomegalovirus exposure and HLA in healthy donors. The PCR ran on 60 Vbeta and 13 Jbeta primers. The data were produced by immunoSEQ multiplex PCR, yet TCRdb's version contains in-frame clones alone and is incomplete. The table shows around 150,000 clones, with approximately 76% occurring only once. Sequencing used PBMCs. Receptors originate from a female donor in good health and CMV-seronegative.

Comment on this clone: Other DNA sequences in this sample translate to the same CDR3. The chain combines TRBV30 with TRBJ1-2; possibly TRBD1 for D (6 bases). There are 11 residues in the CDR3. V was cut by 3 bases and J by 5 bases, with 7 bases left in between. Germline CDR1 GTSNPN, CDR2 SVGIG (reference sequence). The CDR3 DNA follows: TGTGCCTGGAGCAGGGGTTATGGCTACACCTTC. Protein sequence: CAWSRGYGYTF.

The J gene is TRBJ2-3, the V gene TRBV9, with TRBD2 as a possible D gene (5 bases). Looked up from germline, CDR1 is SGDLS and CDR2 is YYNGEE. The CDR3 totals 14 residues. Trimming took 0 bases from V and 4 from J, leaving 9 bases between them. CDR3 protein: CASSVGTVADTQYF. The CDR3 DNA is TGTGCCAGCAGCGTAGGGACTGTGGCAGATACGCAGTATTTT. Full variable domain (missing parts from reference TRBV9 and TRBJ2-3): DSGVTQTPKHLITATGQRVTLRCSPRSGDLSVYWYQQSLDQGLQFLIQYYNGEERAKGNILERFSAQQFPDLHSELNLSSLELGDSALYFCASSVGTVADTQYFGPGTRLTVL.

The V gene is TRBV6-6, the J gene TRBJ2-2, with 8 nucleotides matching TRBD2. The CDR3 has 16 residues. After removal of 0 bases from V and 6 bases from J, the junction contained 6 bases not matched to a gene. The V gene's germline CDR1 is MNHNY and CDR2 SVGAGI (reference sequence). The DNA for the CDR3 is TGTGCCAGCAGTTACTCGGACGGGGGGGCCTCCGGGGAGCTGTTTTTT. Protein product: CASSYSDGGASGELFF.

V usage is TRBV30 and J usage is TRBJ1-1; 8 bases fit TRBD1. The CDR3 consists of 16 residues. The V and J ends lost 2 bases and 3 bases, in that order; junction bases with no gene match: 11. The germline CDR1 and CDR2 sequences are GTSNPN and SVGIG (reference sequence). The CDR3 DNA reads as TGTGCCTGGAGTTCGCCAGGGGGCTTTTGGGACACTGAAGCTTTCTTT. It translates to CAWSSPGGFWDTEAFF.

The chain links TRBV27 to TRBJ1-2; the D gene is possibly TRBD1 (5 bases). Germline V gene sequence: CDR1 MNHEY, CDR2 SMNVEV (reference sequence). The germline V and J ends were trimmed by 6 bases and 4 bases, with 15 bases remaining between them. The CDR3 loop spans 14 amino acids. In DNA, the CDR3 is TGTGCCAGCAGAACAGCAGGGTCAGGCTATGGCTACACCTTC. The encoded protein is CASRTAGSGYGYTF.

The CDR3 region has the DNA TGTGCCAGTAGTTGGCCGTGGGGAGCCGAAGCTTTCTTT. This sequence encodes CASSWPWGAEAFF. The rearrangement joins TRBV19 to TRBJ1-1, with D uncertain. Looked up from germline, CDR1 is LNHDA and CDR2 is SQIVND (reference sequence). The V end lost 5 bases, the J end lost 8 bases, and 15 bases lay between the germline ends. This CDR3 contains 13 residues.

The chain uses TRBV19 and TRBJ1-1; 8 nucleotides align to TRBD1. The length of the CDR3 is 13 residues. The germline V gene encodes CDR1 LNHDA and CDR2 SQIVND (reference sequence). The V segment lost 5 bases and the J segment 5 bases; nucleotides outside the gene matches: 4. The CDR3 bases are TGTGCCAGTAGTGCAGGGGGCCAAACTGAAGCTTTCTTT. Protein sequence: CASSAGGQTEAFF. The full variable domain, completed using reference TRBV19 and TRBJ1-1, is DGGITQSPKYLFRKEGQNVTLSCEQNLNHDAMYWYRQDPGQGLRLIYYSQIVNDFQKGDIAEGYSVSREKKESFPLTVTSAQKNPTAFYLCASSAGGQTEAFFGQGTRLTVV.

The chain joins TRBV11-2 to TRBJ2-7; possible D gene TRBD2, 5 bases. The germline V gene has CDR1 SGHAT and CDR2 FQNNGV. The length of the CDR3 is 14 residues. V was pared by 3 bases and J by 2 bases, with 11 bases between. CDR3 coding DNA: TGTGCCAGCAGCTTCGGGGTTATCCCCTACGAGCAGTACTTC. Amino acid sequence: CASSFGVIPYEQYF.